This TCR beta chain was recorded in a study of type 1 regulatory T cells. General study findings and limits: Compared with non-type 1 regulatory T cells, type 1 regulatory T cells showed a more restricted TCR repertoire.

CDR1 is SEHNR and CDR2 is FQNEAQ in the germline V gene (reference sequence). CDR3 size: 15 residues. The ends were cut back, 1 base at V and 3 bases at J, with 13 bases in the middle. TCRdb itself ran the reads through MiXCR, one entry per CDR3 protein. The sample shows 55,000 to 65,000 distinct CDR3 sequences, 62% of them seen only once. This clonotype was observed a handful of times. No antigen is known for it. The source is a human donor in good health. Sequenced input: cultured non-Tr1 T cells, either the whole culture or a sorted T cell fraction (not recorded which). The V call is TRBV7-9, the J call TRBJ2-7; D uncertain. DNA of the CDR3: TGTGCCAGCAGCTTAGATGCGGTGGGGAACTACGAGCAGTACTTC. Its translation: CASSLDAVGNYEQYF.